This TCR beta chain stems from a study of blood T cells in healthy people across ages (dated by TCRdb to 2014 to 2015). The study in broad terms: In model experiments, template switching captured roughly one uniquely barcoded TCR beta cDNA molecule for every two T cells. Two additional independent replicas of 1 million unique cDNA reads from the same blood draw were analyzed for two donors (one aged 18 to 30 and one aged 80 or older). Age-related changes in TCR beta repertoire diversity were measured in the study by deep sequencing normalized with unique cDNA molecular identifiers. To avoid experimental bias, donors of different ages were randomly spread across the sequencing lanes. The donors were split into four age groups: young (average 16 years), middle-aged (about 40), aged (more than 60) and long-lived (about 74).

This clonotype was seen a handful of times. Its antigen is unknown. Nothing much larger sits one base from this clone, and base qualities are not available. Systemically healthy Caucasian individuals from Russia, some 36 in total and aged roughly 6 to 95 years, were included as donors. Each donor gave ten milliliters of peripheral blood, drawn into EDTA-treated Vacutainer tubes. Ficoll-Paque density-gradient centrifugation was used to isolate PBMCs, with at least 6 million obtained per sample. Total RNA was extracted from PBMCs with Trizol reagent, with at least 5 micrograms obtained per sample. For every donor, an aliquot of PBMCs went through flow cytometry to measure the percentages of naive CD45RAhigh/CD27high T cells. Trimming takes 7 bases off V and 0 bases off J; junction bases not matched to a gene: 6. As encoded in the germline V gene (reference sequence), CDR1 is LGHDT while CDR2 is YNNKEL. Spanning cysteine to phenylalanine, the CDR3 consists of 15 amino acids. CDR3 DNA is the only sequence kept; it has 45 bases, read in frame from the first base.

Libraries were built with 5' RACE. TCRdb shows the sequencer as Illumina HiSeq 2500. A second PCR of about 7 to 12 cycles was performed with a sample-barcoded 5' primer and a J-beta primer mix. Each TCR beta cDNA molecule received a unique molecular identifier from a template-switch 5' adaptor carrying 12 random nucleotides. At least 2.5 million CDR3-containing paired-end reads were obtained from each sample. First-strand cDNA synthesis was performed from all RNA using the Mint cDNA synthesis kit, with priming by a TRBC-specific oligonucleotide. After uracil-DNA glycosylase treatment, a first 18-cycle PCR used universal primers M1SS and BC2_uni_R on all cDNA. For the original study's pipeline: For normalization, 1 million high-quality reads, each with a distinct molecular identifier, were randomly selected from each sample. Reads with shared molecular identifiers were discarded instead of being binned into consensus sequences. MiTCR, run with a Q25 quality threshold and the strictest error-elimination algorithm, handled CDR3 identification, clonotype clustering and error correction. Lower-bound total TCR beta diversity was estimated with a nonparametric unseen species model using Euler transformation. The public reads were run again by TCRdb, first through fastp at Q25 and then through MiXCR, and only productive beta chains were kept. Records with the same CDR3 protein are collapsed into one entry carrying the most frequent genes and DNA. The V and J calls come from TCRdb's annotation, not from the publication. Across this sample there are around 650,000 distinct CDR3 sequences, with 40% to 50% seen only once. The ten largest account for about 30% of the sample.

The study at large found these results: Because the CMV infection status of the donors was unknown, age-related changes in expanded clonotypes may potentially have been confounded. Estimates of total diversity from one million sequenced T cells were regarded as lower bounds and underestimates. There was a strong correlation between observed TCR beta diversity and the percentage of naive T cells measured by flow cytometry. Compared with the aged group, more naive CD4+ T cells, fewer expanded clones and increased TCR diversity were shown by the long-lived group, suggesting age selection. Bulk unsorted PBMC profiling prevented conclusive comparison of naive and antigen-experienced compartments. Observed TCR beta diversity per million T cells fell roughly linearly with age, and a significant reduction was already apparent by age about 38.

The V and J segments used are TRBV3-1 and TRBJ2-3; a stretch of 8 junction bases matches TRBD2. The sample comprised blood. This sequence originates from an elderly man in good health. Here the CDR3 is given as CASTTAGVSTDTQYF. At the DNA level, the sequence is TGTGCCAGCACCACAGCGGGGGTTAGCACAGATACGCAGTATTTT.